This T cell receptor beta chain is drawn from a study of T cells in Graves' hyperthyroidism and ophthalmopathy. At the level of the study: Staff took peripheral blood when the initial diagnosis was made, before any treatment began.

This clonotype was found a few times. TCR beta CDR3 region amplification was performed from RNA transcripts. When the TCR CDR3 underwent first-round RT-PCR, the HTBI primer set was used. TCRdb processed the multiplex PCR reads anew with MiXCR; each CDR3 protein has one entry. Of around 380,000 distinct CDR3 sequences listed, approximately 12% are singletons. Diagnostic assessment was based on clinical symptoms, serum thyroxine and TRAb, thyroid ultrasound and orbital computed tomography. Cells are PBMCs isolated from 10 ml of fresh blood. The junction had 6 bases not matched to a gene; V was cut back by 1 base and J by 4 bases. CDR1 is LGHDT and CDR2 is YNNKEL in the germline V gene (reference sequence). CDR3 length equals 16 residues.

The rearrangement links TRBV3-1 to TRBJ2-1; the match to TRBD2 covers 8 bases. This TCR was sampled from a man aged 25-45 years with Graves' hyperthyroidism that later progressed to Graves' ophthalmopathy. Material: blood. CDR3 in amino acids: CASSQAGGPYYNEQFF. The CDR3 DNA sequence: TGTGCCAGCAGCCAAGCGGGGGGGCCATATTACAATGAGCAGTTCTTC.